These 8 T cell receptor beta chains share one sample of origin, sequenced in a study of OX40 agonist ivuxolimab in advanced cancers. Assay: immunoSEQ multiplex PCR; the TCRdb copy retains only in-frame clones and omits some. Of about 31,000 clones in the sample, 90% were seen once. The sequences come from CD4+ or CD8+ T cells sorted from blood, collected in a trial of the OX40 agonist ivuxolimab. Receptors were obtained from an adult with an advanced solid tumor such as melanoma, head and neck, liver or kidney cancer.

This clone was seen once. The chain uses TRBV10-3 and TRBJ2-3; 14 nucleotides line up with TRBD2. V shed 6 bases, J shed 2 bases, and the junction held 4 bases outside the gene matches. From germline, CDR1 is ENHRY and CDR2 SYGVKD. The CDR3 is 16 residues long. CDR3 region: CAIRGTSGGDTDTQYF. DNA of the CDR3: TGTGCCATCAGAGGGACTAGCGGGGGAGACACAGATACGCAGTATTTT.

V usage is TRBV13 and J usage is TRBJ1-4, with D unresolved. The germline gives CDR1 PRHDT, CDR2 FYEKMQ (reference sequence). With 1 base removed from V and 5 bases from J, the gap between germline ends came to 5 bases. CDR3 length: 13 amino acids. The chain's CDR3 is CASSLAENEKLFF. CDR3 nucleotide sequence: TGTGCCAGCAGCTTAGCCGAGAATGAAAAACTGTTTTTT.

This clone has just one count. The genes are TRBV30 and TRBJ1-4; no definite D call. The germline gives CDR1 GTSNPN, CDR2 SVGIG (reference sequence). The CDR3 contains 12 residues. CDR3 amino acids: CGLSATNEKLFF. For the CDR3, the DNA is TGTGGACTTTCGGCAACTAATGAAAAACTGTTTTTT.

The chain has TRBV19 and TRBJ1-1; tentative D call: TRBD1 (5 bases). Deletions cut 6 bases from V and 0 bases from J, with 11 bases between. The CDR3 consists of 14 residues. Germline CDR1 is LNHDA and CDR2 is SQIVND (reference sequence). CDR3 coding DNA: TGTGCCAGTAGCTCCGGGACGTTGAACACTGAAGCTTTCTTT. This encodes CASSSGTLNTEAFF.

The chain combines TRBV7-9 with TRBJ2-3; 13 bases agree with TRBD2. This CDR3 has 16 amino acids. V dropped 7 bases and J dropped 4; count of bases not matched to a gene: 8. The germline V gene encodes CDR1 SEHNR and CDR2 FQNEAQ (reference sequence). In nucleotides, the CDR3 is TGTGCCAGCACCGAACTAGCGGGGGGGCTCGCAGATACGCAGTATTTT. Its protein is CASTELAGGLADTQYF. Full variable domain (outside the CDR3, taken from reference TRBV7-9 and TRBJ2-3): DTGVSQNPRHKITKRGQNVTFRCDPISEHNRLYWYRQTLGQGPEFLTYFQNEAQLEKSRLLSDRFSAERPKGSFSTLEIQRTEQGDSAMYLCASTELAGGLADTQYFGPGTRLTVL.

This clone has just one count. The chain is built from TRBV27 and TRBJ2-3, with D perhaps TRBD1 or TRBD2 (5 bases each). The CDR3 has 16 amino acids. Germline lookup yields CDR1 MNHEY and CDR2 SMNVEV (reference sequence). The V and J ends lost 1 base and 2 bases respectively, with 13 bases between them. The chain's CDR3 is CASSLYGTRDTDTQYF. In DNA, the CDR3 is TGTGCCAGCAGTTTATATGGGACGAGGGACACAGATACGCAGTATTTT.

The chain employs TRBV12-5 and TRBJ2-1; no firm D call. The germline V and J ends were trimmed by 0 bases and 10 bases, with 16 bases remaining between them. The CDR3 sequence is 15 residues long. The germline CDR1 and CDR2 sequences are LGHNT and FRNRAP. This CDR3 is CASGLVRETRREQFF. The DNA for the CDR3 is TGTGCTAGTGGTTTGGTACGAGAGACCCGCCGGGAGCAGTTCTTC.

V gene TRBV9 combines with J gene TRBJ1-1; D remains ambiguous. Per germline, CDR1 SGDLS and CDR2 YYNGEE. This CDR3 spans 16 amino acids. Deletions cut 1 base from V and 1 base from J, with 14 bases between. In DNA form, the CDR3 reads TGTGCCAGCAGCGTACCCCGGGAGGGCGGGAACACTGAAGCTTTCTTT. It is translated as CASSVPREGGNTEAFF.